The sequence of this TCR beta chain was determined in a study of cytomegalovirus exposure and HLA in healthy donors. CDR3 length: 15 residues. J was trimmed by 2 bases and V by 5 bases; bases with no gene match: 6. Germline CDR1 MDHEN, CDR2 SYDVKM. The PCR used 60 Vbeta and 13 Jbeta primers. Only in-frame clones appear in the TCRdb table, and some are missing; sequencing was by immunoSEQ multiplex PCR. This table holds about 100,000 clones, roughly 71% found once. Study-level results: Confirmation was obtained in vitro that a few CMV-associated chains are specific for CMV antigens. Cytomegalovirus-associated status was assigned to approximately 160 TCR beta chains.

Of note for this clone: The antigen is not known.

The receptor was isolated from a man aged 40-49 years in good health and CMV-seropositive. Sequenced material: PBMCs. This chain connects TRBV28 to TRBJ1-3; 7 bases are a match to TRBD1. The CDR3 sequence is CASSPGQLTGNTIYF. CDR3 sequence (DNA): TGTGCCAGCAGTCCGGGACAGCTAACTGGAAACACCATATATTTT.